One sample yielded the 21 T cell receptor beta chains listed below, sequenced in a study of quantifying T cell responses using KT2 cells. Study as a whole: cDNA was made from DNase-treated RNA using alpha and beta constant primers.

A single-stranded UMI oligo with SP2 sequence was ligated to cDNA 3' ends. An equimolar mix of RC1.1 and RC1.2 primed the beta chain across TRBC1 and TRBC2. TCRdb re-derived calls from the UMI-ligation and nested PCR reads in MiXCR, one entry per CDR3 protein. Among approximately 54,000 distinct CDR3 sequences, roughly 12% were seen once, and the ten largest hold about 10%. Sequencing was done on a sample of PBMCs spiked with cells of the T cell clone KT2. The origin of the receptors is a human donor.

This clonotype has just a few counts. This chain uses TRBV7-9 with TRBJ1-5; D is unresolved. There are 11 residues in the CDR3. Trimming shortened V by 8 bases and J by 3 bases, and 5 bases separated the two germline ends. Germline values: CDR1 SEHNR, CDR2 FQNEAQ (reference sequence). The CDR3 DNA reads TGTGCCAGCCCATACAATCAGCCCCAGCATTTT. It codes for CASPYNQPQHF. Based on the CDR3 plus reference TRBV7-9 and TRBJ1-5, the full variable domain is DTGVSQNPRHKITKRGQNVTFRCDPISEHNRLYWYRQTLGQGPEFLTYFQNEAQLEKSRLLSDRFSAERPKGSFSTLEIQRTEQGDSAMYLCASPYNQPQHFGDGTRLSIL.

In this sample, this clonotype turned up a few times. The genes are TRBV7-2 and TRBJ2-3; 10 nucleotides line up with TRBD2. In germline, CDR1 is SGHTA, CDR2 FQGNSA. With 1 base clipped from V and 5 bases from J, the junction kept 6 bases outside the gene matches. The CDR3 is 16 residues long. In DNA, the CDR3 is TGTGCCAGCAGCTTAGTCCGGACTAGCGGAGGAGATACGCAGTATTTT. This translates into CASSLVRTSGGDTQYF. Based on the CDR3 plus reference TRBV7-2 and TRBJ2-3, the full variable domain is GAGVSQSPSNKVTEKGKDVELRCDPISGHTALYWYRQSLGQGLEFLIYFQGNSAPDKSGLPSDRFSAERTGGSVSTLTIQRTQQEDSAVYLCASSLVRTSGGDTQYFGPGTRLTVL.

The chain uses TRBV29-1 and TRBJ2-7; 8 nucleotides match TRBD2. The CDR3 has 15 residues. CDR1 is SQVTM and CDR2 is ANQGSEA in the germline V gene. V dropped 1 base and J dropped 7; count of bases not matched to a gene: 12. DNA for the CDR3: TGCAGCGTTGAAGTGTTCCGGGAGGGCCTGGGGGAGCAGTACTTC. Translating it yields CSVEVFREGLGEQYF.

J is TRBJ2-7 and V is TRBV25-1; possible D gene TRBD1, 6 bases. Germline V lookup: CDR1 MGHDK, CDR2 SYGVNS. The CDR3 runs 12 residues. V was shortened by 0 bases and J by 7 bases, with 7 bases between the two germline ends. CDR3 coding DNA: TGTGCCAGCAGTGAATATAGGGGGGAGCAGTACTTC. Residues: CASSEYRGEQYF.

This clonotype was counted only a few times. The chain joins TRBV27 to TRBJ2-7; either TRBD1 or TRBD2 may fit D (5 bases each). Deletions cut 1 base from V and 6 bases from J, with 16 bases between. This CDR3 region has 15 residues. CDR1 is MNHEY, CDR2 SMNVEV, per germline (reference sequence). The CDR3 nucleotides are TGTGCCAGCAGTTTATGGGCAGGGAGAATGTTCGAGCAGTACTTC. Its protein is CASSLWAGRMFEQYF.

This clonotype was seen at least ten times. The chain links TRBV18 to TRBJ2-1; possibly TRBD1 or TRBD2 for D (5 bases each). V was trimmed by 5 bases and J by 8 bases, leaving 13 bases between them. CDR3 length equals 13 residues. The germline V gene encodes CDR1 KGHSH and CDR2 LQKENI. Here the CDR3 DNA reads TGTGCCAGCTCAGCCGGGACCCCCCATGAGCAGTTCTTC. The encoded protein is CASSAGTPHEQFF. The full variable domain, rest sourced from reference TRBV18 and TRBJ2-1, is NAGVMQNPRHLVRRRGQEARLRCSPMKGHSHVYWYRQLPEEGLKFMVYLQKENIIDESGMPKERFSAEFPKEGPSILRIQQVVRGDSAAYFCASSAGTPHEQFFGPGTRLTVL.

This clonotype was seen repeatedly, ten times or more. This chain links TRBV27 with TRBJ2-5; D possibly corresponds to TRBD2 (6 bases). This CDR3 is 17 amino acids long. The V end lost 5 bases, the J end lost 5 bases, and 24 bases lay between the germline ends. CDR1 and CDR2 from the germline V gene are MNHEY and SMNVEV (reference sequence). The CDR3 sequence is CASSPMVERRAGETQYF. CDR3 DNA: TGTGCCAGCAGTCCTATGGTCGAGCGGCGGGCGGGGGAGACCCAGTACTTC.

This clonotype was detected a few times. This chain links TRBV6-2 or TRBV6-3 with TRBJ1-1, with 12 bases lining up with TRBD1. V lost 0 bases, J lost 6 bases, and 14 bases stayed unmatched. The germline CDR1 and CDR2 sequences are MNHEY and SVGEGT. The CDR3 is 19 amino acids. The CDR3 coding sequence is TGTGCCAGCAGTTACTCCCTAGGGGACAGGGGGCAAATAAAACCTGAAGCTTTCTTT. As protein: CASSYSLGDRGQIKPEAFF.

This clonotype showed up just a few times. The chain recombines TRBV12-3 or TRBV12-4 with TRBJ1-5, with 8 bases identical to TRBD1. Trimming removed 8 bases from V and 3 bases from J; junction bases left unmatched: 9. The CDR3 totals 15 residues. CDR3 sequence: CASGPGGVDNQPQHF. The CDR3 DNA reads TGTGCCAGCGGCCCAGGGGGCGTTGACAATCAGCCCCAGCATTTT.

This clonotype came up a few times. The V gene is TRBV2, the J gene TRBJ2-2; D is uncertain. The CDR3 runs 14 residues. V lost 11 bases and J 2 bases, leaving 15 bases between the germline ends. Germline V lookup: CDR1 SNHLY, CDR2 FYNNEI. CDR3: CAGRRAPNTGELFF. Written as DNA, the CDR3 is TGTGCCGGTCGTAGGGCTCCTAACACCGGGGAGCTGTTTTTT.

This clonotype was observed at least ten times. Written as DNA, the CDR3 is TGTGCCAGCAGTTCCACCTCTAGCCACACAGATACGCAGTATTTT. It translates to CASSSTSSHTDTQYF. J is TRBJ2-3 and V is TRBV6-2 or TRBV6-3; D is possibly TRBD2 (5 bases). The CDR3 extends over 15 amino acids. Looked up from germline, CDR1 is MNHEY and CDR2 is SVGEGT. Trimming shortened V by 4 bases and J by 2 bases, and 13 bases separated the two germline ends.

V is TRBV2 and J is TRBJ2-3; TRBD2 aligns across 7 bases. Germline trimming cut 5 bases from V and 0 bases from J; bases unmatched to any gene: 5. Germline V gene sequence: CDR1 SNHLY, CDR2 FYNNEI. CDR3 length equals 15 residues. For the CDR3, the DNA is TGTGCCAGCAGTAACAGCGGGACTAGCACAGATACGCAGTATTTT. Translation: CASSNSGTSTDTQYF.

This clonotype has more than one count but fewer than ten. J is TRBJ1-1 and V is TRBV11-3; 8 bases fit TRBD1. CDR3 length: 14 amino acids. V shed 3 bases, J shed 4 bases, and the junction held 4 bases outside the gene matches. Germline loops: CDR1 SGHNT, CDR2 YENEEA. The CDR3 DNA sequence: TGTGCCAGCAGCTTCACCGACAGGGGCACTGAAGCTTTCTTT. It translates to CASSFTDRGTEAFF.

This clonotype appeared many times. V usage is TRBV10-3 and J usage is TRBJ1-6, with no clear D. The germline gives CDR1 ENHRY, CDR2 SYGVKD. Trimming stripped 10 bases from V and 10 bases from J, with 17 bases between. The CDR3 sequence is 13 residues long. CDR3 loop: CATSILLTSPLHF. DNA of the CDR3: TGTGCCACCTCGATTTTGTTGACCTCACCCCTCCACTTT.

The sample holds many counts of this clonotype. The chain joins TRBV7-8 to TRBJ2-2; 7 bases are a match to TRBD1. The V gene end was trimmed by 5 bases and the J gene end by 4 bases; junction bases not matched to a gene: 10. Per the germline V gene, CDR1 is SGHVS and CDR2 is FQNEAQ. The CDR3 runs 16 residues. The CDR3 region is CASSNPRDRATGELFF. The CDR3 DNA is TGTGCCAGCAGCAATCCACGAGACAGGGCCACCGGGGAGCTGTTTTTT.

The V gene is TRBV2, the J gene TRBJ1-4, with a weak D call TRBD1 (5 bases). This CDR3 has 15 residues. The germline V and J ends were trimmed by 5 bases and 5 bases, with 15 bases remaining between them. Germline assignment: CDR1 SNHLY and CDR2 FYNNEI. CDR3 bases: TGTGCCAGCAGTCAAGAACAGGCCGGAAATGAAAAACTGTTTTTT. It encodes CASSQEQAGNEKLFF.

CDR3 residues: CAWSVTLTGELFF. The CDR3 bases are TGTGCCTGGAGCGTGACCCTCACCGGGGAGCTGTTTTTT. The chain joins TRBV30 to TRBJ2-2, with no clear D. Trimming took off 3 bases at V and 4 bases at J, with 9 bases between the two ends. Germline V gene lookup returns CDR1 GTSNPN and CDR2 SVGIG (reference sequence). There are 13 residues in the CDR3.

This clonotype occurred many times. The chain combines TRBV20-1 with TRBJ2-3; no clear D. The V gene's germline CDR1 is DFQATT and CDR2 SNEGSKA (reference sequence). The length of the CDR3 is 12 residues. Trimming took off 3 bases at V and 0 bases at J, with 4 bases between the two ends. CDR3 region: CSASRSTDTQYF. CDR3 bases: TGCAGTGCTAGTAGAAGCACAGATACGCAGTATTTT.

The chain links TRBV2 to TRBJ2-1; D perhaps matches TRBD2 (7 bases). Germline-derived CDR1 and CDR2 are SNHLY and FYNNEI. Trimming left V 11 bases short and J 9 bases short, with 23 bases between. This CDR3 is 14 amino acids long. CDR3 sequence reads: CAGGGATLQGEQFF. In nucleotides, the CDR3 is TGTGCCGGGGGGGGGGCCACCCTTCAGGGTGAGCAGTTCTTC.

There are a few counts of this clonotype. This chain connects TRBV11-3 to TRBJ2-1; D may be TRBD1 or TRBD2 (6 bases each). V was trimmed by 5 bases and J by 8 bases, leaving 19 bases between them. Germline values: CDR1 SGHNT, CDR2 YENEEA. CDR3 length equals 15 residues. DNA of the CDR3: TGTGCCAGCAGCCCCCACTTGGGGGGCCGGTATGAGCAGTTCTTC. Protein: CASSPHLGGRYEQFF.

This clonotype was seen many times. The V and J genes are TRBV12-3 or TRBV12-4 and TRBJ1-1; no reliable D call. The CDR3 extends over 15 amino acids. With 3 bases removed from V and 0 bases from J, the gap between germline ends came to 11 bases. CDR3 in amino acids: CASSFGRAMNTEAFF. The CDR3, as DNA: TGTGCCAGCAGTTTTGGACGCGCAATGAACACTGAAGCTTTCTTT.